The 28 T cell receptor beta chains below were found in one sample sequenced in a study of blood T cell repertoires in COVID-19. Profiled with immunoSEQ multiplex PCR; TCRdb holds only in-frame clones, not every one. The table has 310,000 or so clones, over 75% seen once. Sequencing was carried out using PBMCs or T cells enriched from blood (not recorded which). These receptors all come from a woman in her forties who had recovered from COVID-19.

The J gene is TRBJ2-7, the V gene TRBV29-1; possibly TRBD1 for D (5 bases). Germline lookup yields CDR1 SQVTM and CDR2 ANQGSEA. The CDR3 has 15 amino acids. The V end lost 2 bases, the J end lost 2 bases, and 16 bases lay between the germline ends. CDR3 region: CSVELLAGKAYEQYF. The DNA for the CDR3 is TGCAGCGTTGAACTACTGGCAGGGAAGGCCTACGAGCAGTACTTC.

The V and J genes are TRBV7-2 and TRBJ2-7; 8 positions match TRBD1. The CDR3 sequence is 16 residues long. Per germline, CDR1 SGHTA and CDR2 FQGNSA. Unmatched junction bases numbered 6, after V lost 2 bases and J lost 0 bases. CDR3 residues: CASSLRTGSFSYEQYF. The CDR3 region has the DNA TGTGCCAGCAGCTTAAGGACAGGGTCCTTCTCCTACGAGCAGTACTTC.

This chain uses TRBV15 with TRBJ2-7; 12 bases fit TRBD2. The junction had 1 base not matched to a gene; V was cut back by 8 bases and J by 5 bases. CDR1 and CDR2 from the germline V gene are LNHNV and YYDKDF (reference sequence). The CDR3 is 12 residues long. CDR3: CATRLAGDEQYF. DNA of the CDR3: TGTGCCACCCGACTAGCGGGAGACGAGCAGTACTTC.

The chain carries TRBV28 and TRBJ1-2, with 8 bases fitting TRBD1. This CDR3 has 13 residues. Germline loops: CDR1 MDHEN, CDR2 SYDVKM. J was trimmed by 8 bases and V by 6 bases; bases with no gene match: 8. CDR3 sequence reads: CASSRTGPGGYTF. The CDR3 region has the DNA TGTGCCAGCAGCAGGACAGGGCCCGGAGGCTACACCTTC.

The chain couples TRBV29-1 to TRBJ1-1; no reliable D call. The CDR3 contains 12 residues. The germline V gene encodes CDR1 SQVTM and CDR2 ANQGSEA. The V gene lost 4 bases and the J gene lost 1 base, with 7 bases spanning the gap. CDR3 nucleotide sequence: TGCAGCGTTGGGGCGGGGAACACTGAAGCTTTCTTT. It encodes CSVGAGNTEAFF.

The chain is built from TRBV10-3 and TRBJ1-2; D gene ambiguous. The germline V and J ends were trimmed by 2 bases and 5 bases, with 12 bases remaining between them. Germline V lookup: CDR1 ENHRY, CDR2 SYGVKD. The CDR3 runs to 14 residues. The CDR3 reads CAISEGSPNYGYTF. CDR3 DNA sequence: TGTGCCATCAGTGAGGGCAGTCCGAATTATGGCTACACCTTC.

The gene calls are TRBV4-3 and TRBJ1-2; D remains unclear. The CDR3 extends over 14 amino acids. Deletions cut 0 bases from V and 8 bases from J, with 13 bases between. Germline values: CDR1 LGHNA, CDR2 YSLEER. CDR3 amino acids: CASSQDHRGGGYTF. The CDR3 region has the DNA TGCGCCAGCAGCCAAGATCACCGGGGAGGAGGCTACACCTTC.

The rearrangement links TRBV21-1 to TRBJ2-5; the D call TRBD2 from the table was never checked on the DNA. TRBV21-1 counts as a pseudogene. The CDR3 has 14 residues. CDR3 in amino acids: CASSMDCNEKTQYF. In DNA form, the CDR3 reads TGTGCCAGCAGCATGGACTGCAACGAGAAGACCCAGTACTTC.

V and J are TRBV9 and TRBJ1-2, with 10 bases identical to TRBD1. The CDR3 spans 14 residues. Germline V CDR1 and CDR2: SGDLS, YYNGEE. The J segment lost 12 bases and the V segment lost 2 bases, leaving 10 bases of the junction unmatched. CDR3: CASSVSGTGAPHTF. The CDR3 region has the DNA TGTGCCAGCAGCGTTTCCGGGACAGGGGCCCCCCACACCTTC.

V is TRBV2 and J is TRBJ2-1, with 8 bases identical to TRBD2. Germline V gives CDR1 SNHLY, CDR2 FYNNEI. This CDR3 has 15 amino acids. The V segment lost 6 bases and the J segment 0 bases; nucleotides outside the gene matches: 4. As DNA, the CDR3 is TGTGCCAGCAGGCGGGAGGTAGACTCCTACAATGAGCAGTTCTTC. Translated: CASRREVDSYNEQFF.

This clone showed up just once. The V gene is TRBV7-2, the J gene TRBJ2-2; tentatively, D is TRBD2 (5 bases). Germline lookup yields CDR1 SGHTA and CDR2 FQGNSA. Trimming cost V 4 bases and J 3 bases, with 12 bases left between them. The CDR3 consists of 15 residues. The CDR3 nucleotides are TGTGCCAGCAGCTCAGCCCGGGGATACACCGGGGAGCTGTTTTTT. It encodes CASSSARGYTGELFF. Supplemented by reference TRBV7-2 and TRBJ2-2, the full variable domain reads GAGVSQSPSNKVTEKGKDVELRCDPISGHTALYWYRQSLGQGLEFLIYFQGNSAPDKSGLPSDRFSAERTGGSVSTLTIQRTQQEDSAVYLCASSSARGYTGELFFGEGSRLTVL.

The CDR3, as DNA: TGTGCCAGCACACTAGCGGGAGGGCCTTACGAGCAGTACTTC. It encodes CASTLAGGPYEQYF. The chain couples TRBV7-2 to TRBJ2-7, with TRBD2 matching 13 bases. The CDR3 is 14 residues long. Germline V lookup: CDR1 SGHTA, CDR2 FQGNSA. J gave up 4 bases and V 7 bases, and 4 bases lay outside the gene matches.

The chain links TRBV30 to TRBJ1-1, with D possibly TRBD1 on 5 matching bases. This CDR3 contains 13 residues. The V and J ends lost 5 bases and 2 bases respectively, with 12 bases between them. The germline CDR1 and CDR2 sequences are GTSNPN and SVGIG (reference sequence). CDR3 protein: CAWSLGGNTEAFF. The CDR3 DNA follows: TGTGCCTGGTCCCTGGGGGGAAACACTGAAGCTTTCTTT. The full variable domain, its missing parts supplied by reference TRBV30 and TRBJ1-1, is SQTIHQWPATLVQPVGSPLSLECTVEGTSNPNLYWYRQAAGRGLQLLFYSVGIGQISSEVPQNLSASRPQDRQFILSSKKLLLSDSGFYLCAWSLGGNTEAFFGQGTRLTVV.

The CDR3 protein is CASSPGGTGVYEQYF. CDR3 bases: TGTGCCAGCTCACCAGGCGGGACAGGGGTGTACGAGCAGTACTTC. The chain combines TRBV18 with TRBJ2-7; 10 bases align to TRBD1. Unmatched junction bases numbered 5, after V lost 2 bases and J lost 4 bases. The CDR3 extends over 15 amino acids. Per germline, CDR1 KGHSH and CDR2 LQKENI. The complete variable domain, with remaining parts taken from reference TRBV18 and TRBJ2-7, reads NAGVMQNPRHLVRRRGQEARLRCSPMKGHSHVYWYRQLPEEGLKFMVYLQKENIIDESGMPKERFSAEFPKEGPSILRIQQVVRGDSAAYFCASSPGGTGVYEQYFGPGTRLTVT.

CDR3 sequence reads: CASSPSYGANVLTF. The CDR3 nucleotides read TGTGCCAGCAGCCCCTCCTATGGGGCCAACGTCCTGACTTTC. V gene TRBV11-1 combines with J gene TRBJ2-6; D gene ambiguous. Germline-derived CDR1 and CDR2 are SGHAT and FQDESV (reference sequence). Trimming left V 5 bases short and J 3 bases short, with 8 bases between. This CDR3 has 14 residues. The variable domain in full, with the rest retrieved from reference TRBV11-1 and TRBJ2-6, is EAEVAQSPRYKITEKSQAVAFWCDPISGHATLYWYRQILGQGPELLVQFQDESVVDDSQLPKDRFSAERLKGVDSTLKIQPAELGDSAMYLCASSPSYGANVLTFGAGSRLTVL.

V is TRBV29-1 and J is TRBJ1-3; TRBD1 is a possible D gene (6 bases). The CDR3 is 16 residues long. Trimming stripped 4 bases from V and 3 bases from J, with 19 bases between. Germline values: CDR1 SQVTM, CDR2 ANQGSEA. CDR3 amino acids: CSVAHTGSSGGNTIYF. The CDR3 nucleotides are TGCAGCGTTGCCCATACAGGGTCCTCTGGTGGAAACACCATATATTTT. Variable domain in full (rest from reference TRBV29-1 and TRBJ1-3): SAVISQKPSRDICQRGTSLTIQCQVDSQVTMMFWYRQQPGQSLTLIATANQGSEATYESGFVIDKFPISRPNLTFSTLTVSNMSPEDSSIYLCSVAHTGSSGGNTIYFGEGSWLTVV.

In its sample, this clone was seen a few times. V and J are TRBV4-1 and TRBJ1-2; no reliable D call. CDR3 length equals 13 residues. Trimming took 4 bases from V and 4 from J, leaving 10 bases between them. Germline lookup yields CDR1 MGHRA and CDR2 YSYEKL. The CDR3 nucleotides are TGCGCCAGCAGCCCCGGGAATGGCTATGGCTACACCTTC. This codes for CASSPGNGYGYTF.

This clone was observed a handful of times. The rearrangement joins TRBV5-4 to TRBJ1-3, with D unresolved. CDR3 size: 12 residues. Trimming took off 7 bases at V and 7 bases at J, with 12 bases between the two ends. Germline V CDR1 and CDR2: SGHNT, YYREEE (reference sequence). The CDR3 loop reads CASRTDSNTIYF. The CDR3 coding sequence is TGTGCCAGCCGTACTGATAGTAACACCATATATTTT.

V and J are TRBV2 and TRBJ2-4; TRBD2 matches at 7 bases. The germline V gene encodes CDR1 SNHLY and CDR2 FYNNEI. The length of the CDR3 is 16 residues. V dropped 2 bases and J dropped 1; count of bases not matched to a gene: 5. CDR3 in DNA: TGTGCCAGCAGTGAACTGAGACTAGCTGCCAAAAACATTCAGTACTTC. Amino acid sequence: CASSELRLAAKNIQYF.

This clone was seen just once. J is TRBJ1-4 and V is TRBV2, with D hard to call. CDR3 length equals 15 residues. Trimming took 4 bases from V and 7 from J, leaving 16 bases between them. Germline V gives CDR1 SNHLY, CDR2 FYNNEI. The CDR3 DNA reads as TGTGCCAGCAGTGCTAGCATCGGGAAGAGTGAAAAACTGTTTTTT. It translates to CASSASIGKSEKLFF.

The CDR3 is CSVGVTPNTEAFF. DNA for the CDR3: TGCAGCGTTGGCGTTACGCCAAACACTGAAGCTTTCTTT. The chain recombines TRBV29-1 with TRBJ1-1, with D unresolved. CDR1 and CDR2 from the germline V gene are SQVTM and ANQGSEA. This CDR3 region has 13 residues. Trimming removed 4 bases at V and 2 bases at J, with 11 bases between.

This clone is a singleton in its sample. The rearrangement uses TRBV12-3 or TRBV12-4 and TRBJ2-7; weak D call: TRBD2 (6 bases). The CDR3 is 13 residues long. V was pared by 7 bases and J by 5 bases, with 15 bases between. The CDR3 loop is CASKNSGGDEQYF. In nucleotides, the CDR3 is TGTGCCAGCAAAAATAGCGGAGGGGACGAGCAGTACTTC.

V is TRBV18 and J is TRBJ1-4; D is undetermined. The CDR3 is made up of 16 amino acids. Trimming pared 3 bases from V and 0 bases from J, leaving 11 bases between. Germline V lookup: CDR1 KGHSH, CDR2 LQKENI. The CDR3 protein is CASSPERVPTNEKLFF. CDR3 in DNA: TGTGCCAGCTCACCGGAGCGGGTACCAACTAATGAAAAACTGTTTTTT.

This rearrangement joins TRBV4-3 to TRBJ2-1; 15 nucleotides match TRBD2. CDR1 is LGHNA and CDR2 is YSLEER in the germline V gene. This CDR3 is 16 amino acids long. J lost 6 bases, V lost 1 base, and 1 base had no gene match. The CDR3: CASSQGTSGGANEQFF. In nucleotides, the CDR3 is TGCGCCAGCAGCCAAGGGACTAGCGGGGGGGCCAATGAGCAGTTCTTC.

This chain uses TRBV19 with TRBJ2-7; TRBD1 agrees at 7 bases. V shed 5 bases and J 6 bases; nucleotides not matched to a gene: 10. CDR1 is LNHDA and CDR2 is SQIVND in the germline V gene (reference sequence). This CDR3 has 14 amino acids. The CDR3 nucleotides read TGTGCCAGTAGTCCTCAGGGGGTTCGTCGCGAGCAGTACTTC. Amino acids: CASSPQGVRREQYF.

The V call is TRBV5-1, the J call TRBJ2-2; weak D call: TRBD1 (5 bases). The CDR3 consists of 14 residues. V gave up 4 bases and J gave up 6 bases, with 13 bases separating them. From germline, CDR1 is SGHRS and CDR2 YFSETQ. DNA of the CDR3: TGCGCCAGCAGCCAACTGGACATCCCCGGGGAGCTGTTTTTT. Translating gives CASSQLDIPGELFF.

The V gene is TRBV6-1, the J gene TRBJ1-6; TRBD1 aligns across 7 bases. Germline values: CDR1 MNHNS, CDR2 SASEGT. The CDR3 is 18 residues long. The V segment lost 0 bases and the J segment 0 bases; nucleotides outside the gene matches: 5. CDR3 residues: CASSEAPGQRSYNSPLHF. CDR3 coding DNA: TGTGCCAGCAGTGAAGCTCCGGGACAGCGCTCCTATAATTCACCCCTCCACTTT.

This chain uses TRBV7-2 with TRBJ2-7; the D gene is possibly TRBD1 (6 bases). Looked up from germline, CDR1 is SGHTA and CDR2 is FQGNSA. V lost 6 bases and J lost 2, with 14 bases in between. This CDR3 is built from 14 residues. The CDR3 DNA sequence: TGTGCCAGCAGTCAGGGGCCTCTCGCCTACGAGCAGTACTTC. This sequence encodes CASSQGPLAYEQYF.